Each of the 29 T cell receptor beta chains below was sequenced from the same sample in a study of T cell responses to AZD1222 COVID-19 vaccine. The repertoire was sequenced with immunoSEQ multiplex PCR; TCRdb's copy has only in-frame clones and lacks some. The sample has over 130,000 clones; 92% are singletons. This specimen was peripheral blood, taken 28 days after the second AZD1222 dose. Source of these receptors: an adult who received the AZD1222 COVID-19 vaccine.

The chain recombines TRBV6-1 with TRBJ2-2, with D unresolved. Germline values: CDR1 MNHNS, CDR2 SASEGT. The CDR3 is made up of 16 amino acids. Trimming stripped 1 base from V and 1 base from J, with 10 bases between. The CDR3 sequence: CASSEVRGLNTGELFF. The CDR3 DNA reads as TGTGCCAGCAGTGAAGTGAGAGGCCTGAACACCGGGGAGCTGTTTTTT.

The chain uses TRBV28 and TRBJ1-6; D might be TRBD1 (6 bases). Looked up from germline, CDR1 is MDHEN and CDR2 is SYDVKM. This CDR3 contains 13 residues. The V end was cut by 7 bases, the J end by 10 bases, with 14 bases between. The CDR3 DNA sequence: TGTGCCAGCACCTGGGGGGGCGGGTCACCCCTCCACTTT. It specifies CASTWGGGSPLHF.

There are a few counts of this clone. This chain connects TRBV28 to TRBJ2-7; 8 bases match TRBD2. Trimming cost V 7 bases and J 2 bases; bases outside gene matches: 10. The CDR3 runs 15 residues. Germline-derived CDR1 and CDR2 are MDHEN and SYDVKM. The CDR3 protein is CASTPPPGGPYEQYF. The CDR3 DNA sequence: TGTGCCAGCACTCCACCCCCGGGAGGGCCCTACGAGCAGTACTTC.

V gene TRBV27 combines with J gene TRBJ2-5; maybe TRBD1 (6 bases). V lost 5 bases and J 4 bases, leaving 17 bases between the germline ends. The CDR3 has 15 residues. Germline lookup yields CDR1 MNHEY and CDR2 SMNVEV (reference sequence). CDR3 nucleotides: TGTGCCAGCAGTCCACCCCCAGGGGTAGGAGAGACCCAGTACTTC. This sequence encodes CASSPPPGVGETQYF.

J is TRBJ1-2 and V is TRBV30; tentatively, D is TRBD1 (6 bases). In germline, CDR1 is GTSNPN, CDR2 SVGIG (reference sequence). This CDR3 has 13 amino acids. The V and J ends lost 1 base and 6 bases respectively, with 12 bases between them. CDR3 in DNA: TGTGCCTGGAGTGAGAGGGGGGCGCATGGCTACACCTTC. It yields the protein CAWSERGAHGYTF.

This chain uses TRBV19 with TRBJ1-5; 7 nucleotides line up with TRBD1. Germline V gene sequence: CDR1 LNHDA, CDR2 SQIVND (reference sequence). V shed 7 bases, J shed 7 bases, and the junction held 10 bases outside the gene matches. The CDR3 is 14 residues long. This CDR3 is CASTPSTGNQPQHF. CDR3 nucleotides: TGTGCCAGTACCCCTTCGACAGGGAACCAGCCCCAGCATTTT.

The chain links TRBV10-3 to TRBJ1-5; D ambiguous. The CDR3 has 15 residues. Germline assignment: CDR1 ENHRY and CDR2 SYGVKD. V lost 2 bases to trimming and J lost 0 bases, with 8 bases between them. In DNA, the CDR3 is TGTGCCATCAGTGAGAGGTCAGTTAGCAATCAGCCCCAGCATTTT. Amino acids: CAISERSVSNQPQHF.

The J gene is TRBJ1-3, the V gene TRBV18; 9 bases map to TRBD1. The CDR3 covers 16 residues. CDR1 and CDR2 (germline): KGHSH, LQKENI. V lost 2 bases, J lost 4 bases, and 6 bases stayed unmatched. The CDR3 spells CASSPGRTGAGNTIYF. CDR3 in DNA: TGTGCCAGCTCACCAGGCAGGACAGGGGCCGGAAACACCATATATTTT.

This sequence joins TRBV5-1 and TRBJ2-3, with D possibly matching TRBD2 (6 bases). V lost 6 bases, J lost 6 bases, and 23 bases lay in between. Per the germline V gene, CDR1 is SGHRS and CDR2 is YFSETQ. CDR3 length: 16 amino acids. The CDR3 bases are TGCGCCAGCAAGGAGGGAGGTAGTATCCCCATGGATACGCAGTATTTT. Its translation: CASKEGGSIPMDTQYF.

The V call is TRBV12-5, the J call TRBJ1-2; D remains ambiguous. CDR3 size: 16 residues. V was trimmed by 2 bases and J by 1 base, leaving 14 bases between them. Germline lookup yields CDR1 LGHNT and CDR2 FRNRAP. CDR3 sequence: CASGLFTGRINYGYTF. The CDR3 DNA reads TGTGCTAGTGGTTTGTTTACCGGGAGAATTAACTATGGCTACACCTTC. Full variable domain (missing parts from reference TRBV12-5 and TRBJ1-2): DARVTQTPRHKVTEMGQEVTMRCQPILGHNTVFWYRQTMMQGLELLAYFRNRAPLDDSGMPKDRFSAEMPDATLATLKIQPSEPRDSAVYFCASGLFTGRINYGYTFGSGTRLTVV.

CDR3 sequence reads: CASSLTSGRAREQYF. Written as DNA, the CDR3 is TGTGCCAGCAGTTTGACTAGCGGGAGGGCCAGGGAGCAGTACTTC. The chain employs TRBV27 and TRBJ2-7; 14 bases map to TRBD2. J was trimmed by 7 bases and V by 3 bases; bases with no gene match: 5. This CDR3 is 15 amino acids long. The germline V gene has CDR1 MNHEY and CDR2 SMNVEV (reference sequence).

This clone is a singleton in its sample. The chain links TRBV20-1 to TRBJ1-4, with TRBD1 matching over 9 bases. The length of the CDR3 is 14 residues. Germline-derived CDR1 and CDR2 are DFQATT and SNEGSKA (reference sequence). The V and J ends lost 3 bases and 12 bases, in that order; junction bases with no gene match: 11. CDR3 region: CSASPQGARGQLFF. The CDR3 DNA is TGCAGTGCTAGTCCACAGGGGGCGCGTGGTCAACTGTTTTTT.

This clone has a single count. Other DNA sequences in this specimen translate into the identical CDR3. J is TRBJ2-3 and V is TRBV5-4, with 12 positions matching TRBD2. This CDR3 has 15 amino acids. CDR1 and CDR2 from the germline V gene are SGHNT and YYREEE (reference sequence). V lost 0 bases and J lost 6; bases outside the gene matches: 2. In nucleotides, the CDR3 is TGTGCCAGCAGCTTGGGACTAGCGGGAGCGGATACGCAGTATTTT. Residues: CASSLGLAGADTQYF.

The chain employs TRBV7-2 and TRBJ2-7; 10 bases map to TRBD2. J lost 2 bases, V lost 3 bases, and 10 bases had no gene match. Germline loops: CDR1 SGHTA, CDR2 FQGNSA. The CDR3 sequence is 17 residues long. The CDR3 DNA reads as TGTGCCAGCAGCTTGGAACTAGCGGGGAAAAGGCCCTACGAGCAGTACTTC. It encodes CASSLELAGKRPYEQYF. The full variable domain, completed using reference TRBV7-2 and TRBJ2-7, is GAGVSQSPSNKVTEKGKDVELRCDPISGHTALYWYRQSLGQGLEFLIYFQGNSAPDKSGLPSDRFSAERTGGSVSTLTIQRTQQEDSAVYLCASSLELAGKRPYEQYFGPGTRLTVT.

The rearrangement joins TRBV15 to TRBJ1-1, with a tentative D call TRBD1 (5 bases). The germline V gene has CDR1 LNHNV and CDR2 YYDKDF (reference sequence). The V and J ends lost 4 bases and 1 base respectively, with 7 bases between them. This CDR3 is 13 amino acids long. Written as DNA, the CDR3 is TGTGCCACCAGCAAACAGGAGAACACTGAAGCTTTCTTT. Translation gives CATSKQENTEAFF.

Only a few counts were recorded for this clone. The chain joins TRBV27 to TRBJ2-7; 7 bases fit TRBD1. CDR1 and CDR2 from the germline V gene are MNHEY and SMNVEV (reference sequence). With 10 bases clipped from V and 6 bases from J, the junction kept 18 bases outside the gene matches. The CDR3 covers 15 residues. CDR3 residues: CATHRQGTLASEQYF. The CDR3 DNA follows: TGTGCCACCCACCGACAGGGAACGTTAGCGTCCGAGCAGTACTTC.

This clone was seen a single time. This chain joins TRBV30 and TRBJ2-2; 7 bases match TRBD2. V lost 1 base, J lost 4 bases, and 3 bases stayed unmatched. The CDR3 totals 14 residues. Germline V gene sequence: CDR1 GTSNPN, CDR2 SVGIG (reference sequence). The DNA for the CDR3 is TGTGCCTGGAGTGGCGGGGGATTCACCGGGGAGCTGTTTTTT. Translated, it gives CAWSGGGFTGELFF.

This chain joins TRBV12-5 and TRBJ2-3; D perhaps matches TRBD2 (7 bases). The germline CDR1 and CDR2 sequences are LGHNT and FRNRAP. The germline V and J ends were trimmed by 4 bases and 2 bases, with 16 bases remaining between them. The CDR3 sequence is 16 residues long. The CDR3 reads CASGSGDYSDTDTQYF. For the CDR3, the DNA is TGTGCTAGTGGTTCAGGGGACTACAGCGACACAGATACGCAGTATTTT.

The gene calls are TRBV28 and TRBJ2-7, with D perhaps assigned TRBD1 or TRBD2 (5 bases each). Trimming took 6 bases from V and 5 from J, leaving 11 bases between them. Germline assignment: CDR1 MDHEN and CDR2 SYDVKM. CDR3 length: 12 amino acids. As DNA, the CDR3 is TGTGCCAGCAGATCCGGGGCGGACGAGCAGTACTTC. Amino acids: CASRSGADEQYF.

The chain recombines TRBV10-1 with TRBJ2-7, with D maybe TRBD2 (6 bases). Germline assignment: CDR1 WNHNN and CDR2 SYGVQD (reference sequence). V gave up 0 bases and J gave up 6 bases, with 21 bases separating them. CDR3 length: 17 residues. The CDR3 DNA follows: TGCGCCAGCAGTGAGTCGTTTTTGGGGCGGGGTCTACTCGAGCAGTACTTC. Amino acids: CASSESFLGRGLLEQYF.

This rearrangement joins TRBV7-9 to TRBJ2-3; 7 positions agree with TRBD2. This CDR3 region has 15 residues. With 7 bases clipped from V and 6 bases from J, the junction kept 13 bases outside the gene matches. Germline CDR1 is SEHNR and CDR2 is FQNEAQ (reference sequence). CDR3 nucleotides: TGTGCCAGCACCCCGATGAGCGGGATATATGATACGCAGTATTTT. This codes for CASTPMSGIYDTQYF.

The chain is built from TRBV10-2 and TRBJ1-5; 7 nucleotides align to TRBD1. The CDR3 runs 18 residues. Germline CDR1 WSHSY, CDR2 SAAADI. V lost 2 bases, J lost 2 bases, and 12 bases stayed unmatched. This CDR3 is CASSEPGGAYSGNQPQHF. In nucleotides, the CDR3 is TGCGCCAGCAGTGAGCCAGGGGGTGCTTATAGCGGCAATCAGCCCCAGCATTTT.

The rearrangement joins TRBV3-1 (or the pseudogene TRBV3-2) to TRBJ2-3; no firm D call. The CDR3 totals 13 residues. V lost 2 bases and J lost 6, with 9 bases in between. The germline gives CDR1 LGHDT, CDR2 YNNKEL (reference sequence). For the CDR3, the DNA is TGTGCCAGCAGCCAATGGGATGGGGATACGCAGTATTTT. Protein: CASSQWDGDTQYF.

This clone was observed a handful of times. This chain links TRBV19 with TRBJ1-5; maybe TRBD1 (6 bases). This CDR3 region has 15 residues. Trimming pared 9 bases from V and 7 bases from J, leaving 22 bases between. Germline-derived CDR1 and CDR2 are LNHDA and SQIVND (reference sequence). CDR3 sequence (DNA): TGTGCCAGCGTACAGGGTGCTCTCGACCAGCAGCCCCAGCATTTT. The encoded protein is CASVQGALDQQPQHF. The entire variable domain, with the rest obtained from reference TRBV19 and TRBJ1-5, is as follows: DGGITQSPKYLFRKEGQNVTLSCEQNLNHDAMYWYRQDPGQGLRLIYYSQIVNDFQKGDIAEGYSVSREKKESFPLTVTSAQKNPTAFYLCASVQGALDQQPQHFGDGTRLSIL.

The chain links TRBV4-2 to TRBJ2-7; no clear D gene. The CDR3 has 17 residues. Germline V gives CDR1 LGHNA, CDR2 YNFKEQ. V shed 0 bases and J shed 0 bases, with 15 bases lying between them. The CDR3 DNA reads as TGTGCCAGCAGCCAAGAATATCGGTCAGGTTACTCCTACGAGCAGTACTTC. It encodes CASSQEYRSGYSYEQYF.

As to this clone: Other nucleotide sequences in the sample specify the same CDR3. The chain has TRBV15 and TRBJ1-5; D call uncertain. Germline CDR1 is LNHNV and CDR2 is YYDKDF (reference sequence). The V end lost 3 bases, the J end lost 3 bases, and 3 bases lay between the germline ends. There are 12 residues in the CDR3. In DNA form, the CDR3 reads TGTGCCACCAGCAGGGACAATCAGCCCCAGCATTTT. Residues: CATSRDNQPQHF. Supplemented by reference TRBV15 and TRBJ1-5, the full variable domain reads DAMVIQNPRYQVTQFGKPVTLSCSQTLNHNVMYWYQQKSSQAPKLLFHYYDKDFNNEADTPDNFQSRRPNTSFCFLDIRSPGLGDTAMYLCATSRDNQPQHFGDGTRLSIL.

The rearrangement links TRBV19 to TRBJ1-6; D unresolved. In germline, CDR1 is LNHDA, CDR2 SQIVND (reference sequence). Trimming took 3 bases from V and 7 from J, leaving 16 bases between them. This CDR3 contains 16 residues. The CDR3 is CASSIGVSGRNSPLHF. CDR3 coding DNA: TGTGCCAGTAGTATTGGGGTTAGCGGCCGAAATTCACCCCTCCACTTT.

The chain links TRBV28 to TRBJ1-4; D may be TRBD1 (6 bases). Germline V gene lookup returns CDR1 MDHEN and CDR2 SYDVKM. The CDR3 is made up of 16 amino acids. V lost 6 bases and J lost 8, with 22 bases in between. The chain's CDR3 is CASSRRQADFYEKLFF. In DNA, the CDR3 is TGTGCCAGCAGCCGTAGACAGGCGGACTTCTACGAAAAACTGTTTTTT.

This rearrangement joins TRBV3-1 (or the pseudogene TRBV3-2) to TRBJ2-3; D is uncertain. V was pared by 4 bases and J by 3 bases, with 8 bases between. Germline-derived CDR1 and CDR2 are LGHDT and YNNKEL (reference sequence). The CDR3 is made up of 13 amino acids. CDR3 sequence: CASSPVGTDTQYF. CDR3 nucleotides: TGTGCCAGCAGCCCCGTAGGAACAGATACGCAGTATTTT.